Shown below are 10 T cell receptor beta chains from a single sample sequenced in a study of blood T cell repertoires in COVID-19. The assay was immunoSEQ multiplex PCR, and TCRdb's table has in-frame clones only and misses some. The sample records a few hundred thousand clones, 80% to 90% being singletons. The source material was peripheral blood. Receptors originate from a woman aged 30 to 39 with COVID-19, enrolled during active disease.

V is TRBV28 and J is TRBJ2-1; TRBD2 matches at 15 bases. The CDR3 loop spans 19 amino acids. Trimming cost V 6 bases and J 6 bases; bases outside gene matches: 15. Germline assignment: CDR1 MDHEN and CDR2 SYDVKM. CDR3 region: CASSPGTSGGRSGFNEQFF. CDR3 nucleotides: TGTGCCAGCAGCCCCGGGACTAGCGGGGGGCGGTCAGGTTTCAATGAGCAGTTCTTC.

The V and J genes are TRBV6-5 and TRBJ1-4, with TRBD1 matching over 7 bases. CDR1 is MNHEY, CDR2 SVGAGI, per germline. With 6 bases clipped from V and 8 bases from J, the junction kept 9 bases outside the gene matches. The CDR3 has 14 amino acids. The CDR3 protein is CASRVQGIGEKLFF. Here the CDR3 DNA reads TGTGCCAGCAGGGTACAGGGGATAGGCGAAAAACTGTTTTTT.

The rearrangement joins TRBV28 to TRBJ1-6; no definite D call. The CDR3 runs to 13 residues. Per the germline V gene, CDR1 is MDHEN and CDR2 is SYDVKM. V shed 7 bases and J shed 11 bases, with 15 bases lying between them. CDR3 in DNA: TGTGCCAGCAACCAACCGGGTGGTCCACCCCTCCACTTT. Protein sequence: CASNQPGGPPLHF.

The rearrangement joins TRBV3-1 (or the pseudogene TRBV3-2) to TRBJ2-1, with D perhaps matching TRBD2 (6 bases). CDR3 size: 15 residues. Germline V gene lookup returns CDR1 LGHDT and CDR2 YNNKEL (reference sequence). Trimming shortened V by 1 base and J by 5 bases, and 12 bases separated the two germline ends. In DNA, the CDR3 is TGTGCCAGCAGCCAAGCCATGGGACTCAACAATGAGCAGTTCTTC. Its protein is CASSQAMGLNNEQFF.

The chain joins TRBV28 to TRBJ2-7; a weak D match, TRBD1 (6 bases). The germline V gene encodes CDR1 MDHEN and CDR2 SYDVKM. Trimming took off 9 bases at V and 2 bases at J, with 23 bases between the two ends. This CDR3 is 16 amino acids long. The CDR3 loop is CASETGQPLLTYEQYF. The DNA for the CDR3 is TGTGCCAGTGAGACGGGACAACCACTACTTACCTACGAGCAGTACTTC.

The chain has TRBV7-9 and TRBJ1-2; tentatively, D is TRBD1 (5 bases). CDR1 is SEHNR, CDR2 FQNEAQ, per germline (reference sequence). Trimming removed 6 bases from V and 8 bases from J, with 25 bases in between. The CDR3 loop spans 16 amino acids. The CDR3 sequence is CASRPPGQMKLRGYTF. The CDR3 nucleotides read TGTGCCAGCAGGCCCCCCGGACAAATGAAGTTGCGGGGCTACACCTTC.

This rearrangement joins TRBV28 to TRBJ2-1, with D unclear. Germline lookup yields CDR1 MDHEN and CDR2 SYDVKM. V lost 6 bases, J lost 10 bases, and 10 bases lay in between. The CDR3 is 11 residues long. CDR3 protein: CASSLDLEQFF. In nucleotides, the CDR3 is TGTGCCAGCAGCTTAGACTTGGAGCAGTTCTTC.

The chain carries TRBV18 and TRBJ2-1, with D possibly TRBD2 on 5 matching bases. Trimming removed 3 bases from V and 9 bases from J, with 15 bases in between. Germline values: CDR1 KGHSH, CDR2 LQKENI. CDR3 length: 14 residues. CDR3 DNA: TGTGCCAGCTCACCCGCGGAGGTAGAGGGTGAGCAGTTCTTC. Its protein is CASSPAEVEGEQFF.

The chain is built from TRBV14 and TRBJ2-5; 10 bases match TRBD2. The CDR3 sequence is 17 residues long. The V gene's germline CDR1 is SGHDN and CDR2 FVKESK. V was pared by 0 bases and J by 4 bases, with 8 bases of the junction left unmatched. In nucleotides, the CDR3 is TGTGCCAGCAGCCAAGAACGAGCGGGAGGGCCGTCAGAGACCCAGTACTTC. It translates to CASSQERAGGPSETQYF. Together with reference TRBV14 and TRBJ2-5, the CDR3 gives the full variable domain: EAGVTQFPSHSVIEKGQTVTLRCDPISGHDNLYWYRRVMGKEIKFLLHFVKESKQDESGMPNNRFLAERTGGTYSTLKVQPAELEDSGVYFCASSQERAGGPSETQYFGPGTRLLVL.

The rearrangement links TRBV6-1 to TRBJ2-6; perhaps TRBD1 as D (5 bases). V was shortened by 6 bases and J by 0 bases, with 12 bases between the two germline ends. The CDR3 runs to 16 residues. Per the germline V gene, CDR1 is MNHNS and CDR2 is SASEGT. Here the CDR3 reads CASREQDISGANVLTF. CDR3 coding DNA: TGTGCCAGCAGGGAACAGGATATCTCTGGGGCCAACGTCCTGACTTTC.